Each of the 30 T cell receptor beta chains below was sequenced from the same sample in a study of molecular identifiers for immune sequencing clone quantification. TCRdb redid the calling of the PCR reads with MiXCR, one entry per CDR3 protein. The sample yields approximately 670,000 distinct CDR3 sequences, 15% to 20% seen once. The sample taken for sequencing was naive CD8+ T cells from blood, with Jurkat cell RNA spiked in. Subset here: FACS-sorted CD8+CD4-CCR7+CD45RA+ naive T cells. These receptors originate from a human donor in good health. Some libraries in this study had Jurkat cell RNA spiked in.

This clonotype occurred a few times. This sequence joins TRBV24-1 and TRBJ2-3; 10 bases are a match to TRBD2. The CDR3 runs to 17 residues. CDR1 and CDR2 from the germline V gene are KGHDR and SFDVKD. The V segment lost 3 bases and the J segment 2 bases; nucleotides outside the gene matches: 7. In DNA form, the CDR3 reads TGTGCCACCAGTGATGGACTAGCGGAGCCTTACACAGATACGCAGTATTTT. It specifies CATSDGLAEPYTDTQYF.

This clonotype turned up a few times. This chain links TRBV19 with TRBJ1-3, with D uncertain. CDR1 and CDR2 from the germline V gene are LNHDA and SQIVND (reference sequence). Trimming removed 2 bases from V and 2 bases from J, with 10 bases in between. The CDR3 runs 15 residues. Written as DNA, the CDR3 is TGTGCCAGTAGTATATATCGCAATACTGGAAACACCATATATTTT. Amino acid sequence: CASSIYRNTGNTIYF.

This clonotype was seen ten or more times. The chain is built from TRBV29-1 and TRBJ2-5, with unresolved D. The CDR3 has 13 residues. Trimming pared 7 bases from V and 0 bases from J, leaving 12 bases between. The germline V gene has CDR1 SQVTM and CDR2 ANQGSEA. The CDR3: CSAAPAYQETQYF. In DNA form, the CDR3 reads TGCAGCGCCGCTCCGGCGTACCAAGAGACCCAGTACTTC.

Comments on this clonotype: The junction shows a germline mismatch at one end, possibly a read error. This chain uses TRBV27 with TRBJ2-7, with TRBD1 matching over 9 bases. The CDR3 runs to 14 residues. Germline assignment: CDR1 MNHEY and CDR2 SMNVEV (reference sequence). CDR3 amino acids: CASSLTGGTYERYF. CDR3 in DNA: TGTGCCAGCAGTTTGACAGGGGGGACCTACGAGCGGTACTTC.

This clonotype was seen at least ten times. The rearrangement uses TRBV6-2 or TRBV6-3 and TRBJ2-1, with TRBD2 matching over 9 bases. The germline CDR1 and CDR2 sequences are MNHEY and SVGEGT. Trimming cost V 2 bases and J 7 bases; bases outside gene matches: 0. This CDR3 has 13 amino acids. CDR3 protein: CASSYLAGNEQFF. The DNA of the CDR3 is TGTGCCAGCAGTTACCTAGCGGGGAATGAGCAGTTCTTC.

This chain uses TRBV3-1 with TRBJ2-1, with a tentative D call TRBD2 (6 bases). The ends were cut back, 2 bases at V and 8 bases at J, with 16 bases in the middle. The germline gives CDR1 LGHDT, CDR2 YNNKEL (reference sequence). This CDR3 is 15 amino acids long. The CDR3 protein is CASSQIAVSGDEQFF. The DNA of the CDR3 is TGTGCCAGCAGCCAAATAGCCGTTTCGGGGGATGAGCAGTTCTTC.

The sample holds many counts of this clonotype. This sequence joins TRBV6-1 and TRBJ2-7, with no clear D. Germline-derived CDR1 and CDR2 are MNHNS and SASEGT. The germline V and J ends were trimmed by 0 bases and 4 bases, with 7 bases remaining between them. The CDR3 spans 13 residues. CDR3 sequence reads: CASSEARVYEQYF. The CDR3 nucleotides read TGTGCCAGCAGTGAAGCCCGAGTGTACGAGCAGTACTTC.

This clonotype was detected many times. The chain combines TRBV11-2 with TRBJ2-1; either TRBD1 or TRBD2 may supply D (5 bases each). The CDR3 spans 18 residues. Per germline, CDR1 SGHAT and CDR2 FQNNGV. V was shortened by 2 bases and J by 6 bases, with 23 bases between the two germline ends. The CDR3 nucleotides are TGTGCCAGCAGCTTATTCGCAGAGGGGCTCATTGCCGTCAATGAGCAGTTCTTC. Translation: CASSLFAEGLIAVNEQFF. Drawing the rest from reference TRBV11-2 and TRBJ2-1, the complete variable domain is EAGVAQSPRYKIIEKRQSVAFWCNPISGHATLYWYQQILGQGPKLLIQFQNNGVVDDSQLPKDRFSAERLKGVDSTLKIQPAKLEDSAVYLCASSLFAEGLIAVNEQFFGPGTRLTVL.

This clonotype was seen many times. The rearrangement uses TRBV28 and TRBJ2-2, with 9 positions matching TRBD2. The V gene's germline CDR1 is MDHEN and CDR2 SYDVKM. CDR3 length: 18 residues. V gave up 3 bases and J gave up 0 bases; unmatched junction bases: 8. CDR3 in amino acids: CASSFLAGGVPNTGELFF. Written as DNA, the CDR3 is TGTGCCAGCAGTTTTTTGGCGGGAGGGGTCCCGAACACCGGGGAGCTGTTTTTT.

The sample holds many counts of this clonotype. The chain uses TRBV7-9 and TRBJ2-4; 8 positions agree with TRBD1. V gave up 4 bases and J gave up 6 bases; unmatched junction bases: 8. The CDR3 consists of 15 residues. Looked up from germline, CDR1 is SEHNR and CDR2 is FQNEAQ (reference sequence). The CDR3 region has the DNA TGTGCCAGCAGCTACCAGGGGGCGCCGGGAAACATTCAGTACTTC. It codes for CASSYQGAPGNIQYF. Supplemented by reference TRBV7-9 and TRBJ2-4, the full variable domain reads DTGVSQNPRHKITKRGQNVTFRCDPISEHNRLYWYRQTLGQGPEFLTYFQNEAQLEKSRLLSDRFSAERPKGSFSTLEIQRTEQGDSAMYLCASSYQGAPGNIQYFGAGTRLSVL.

For this clonotype: A junction boundary mismatches the germline segment, possibly from a read error. The chain couples TRBV27 to TRBJ1-5, with 8 bases fitting TRBD1. The CDR3 runs 16 residues. Germline CDR1 is MNHEY and CDR2 is SMNVEV (reference sequence). CDR3 coding DNA: TGTGCCAGCTCAGGGACCGGGACAGGATTCGATCAGCCCCGGCATTTT. Translated: CASSGTGTGFDQPRHF.

As regards this clonotype: The DNA is omitted, as the CDR3 cannot be located on it reliably, and the CDR3 follows TCRdb's listing. This chain joins TRBV5-1 and TRBJ2-2. With termini counted, the CDR3 has 15 amino acids. Germline values: CDR1 SGHRS, CDR2 YFSETQ. The chain's CDR3 is CASSLLVETPGSCFF.

Ten or more counts support this clonotype. This chain uses TRBV6-2 or TRBV6-3 with TRBJ1-5, with D unresolved. The CDR3 extends over 16 amino acids. The germline V gene has CDR1 MNHEY and CDR2 SVGEGT. Trimming stripped 0 bases from V and 0 bases from J, with 9 bases between. In DNA form, the CDR3 reads TGTGCCAGCAGTTACTCGGAAACGTATAGCAATCAGCCCCAGCATTTT. Translating gives CASSYSETYSNQPQHF.

About this clonotype itself: A much larger clonotype is one base distant, so this may be a read error. The V gene is TRBV28, the J gene TRBJ1-1; 10 bases agree with TRBD1. Unmatched junction bases numbered 6, after V lost 2 bases and J lost 0 bases. CDR1 is MDHEN, CDR2 SYDVKM, per germline. The CDR3 runs to 17 residues. CDR3 DNA sequence: TGTGCCAGCAGTTTAGGGTGGGACAGGGGACTGAACACTGAAGCTTTCTTT. It translates to CASSLGWDRGLNTEAFF.

The V gene is TRBV10-3, the J gene TRBJ2-3; the D call may be TRBD1 or TRBD2 (6 bases each). V lost 0 bases, J lost 7 bases, and 14 bases lay in between. The CDR3 has 15 amino acids. Germline-derived CDR1 and CDR2 are ENHRY and SYGVKD. CDR3: CAISESTGAPHTQYF. CDR3 in DNA: TGTGCCATCAGTGAGTCGACGGGGGCCCCACATACGCAGTATTTT.

This clonotype has a count of ten or more. This chain joins TRBV7-9 and TRBJ2-2; TRBD1 or TRBD2 may be the D gene (5 bases each). V was cut by 0 bases and J by 4 bases, with 12 bases left in between. Germline lookup yields CDR1 SEHNR and CDR2 FQNEAQ (reference sequence). This CDR3 is 16 amino acids long. The CDR3 is CASSLAVMGVTGELFF. CDR3 nucleotides: TGTGCCAGCAGCTTAGCCGTGATGGGGGTCACCGGGGAGCTGTTTTTT.

A word on this clonotype: A read error is possible here, since a much larger clone lies one base away. V is TRBV29-1 and J is TRBJ2-2; no clear D gene. The CDR3 contains 13 residues. Germline V gives CDR1 SQVTM, CDR2 ANQGSEA. CDR3 DNA: TGCAACGTTGTTGGTCTAAGCACCGGGGAGCTGTTTTTT. It is translated as CNVVGLSTGELFF.

The chain couples TRBV20-1 to TRBJ2-5, with D possibly being TRBD1 (6 bases). Trimming shortened V by 3 bases and J by 3 bases, and 11 bases separated the two germline ends. Per the germline V gene, CDR1 is DFQATT and CDR2 is SNEGSKA (reference sequence). There are 13 residues in the CDR3. The CDR3 is CSASTNREETQYF. The DNA for the CDR3 is TGCAGTGCTAGCACAAACAGGGAAGAGACCCAGTACTTC.

Only a few counts were recorded for this clonotype. The chain links TRBV6-2 or TRBV6-3 to TRBJ2-7, with 8 bases aligning to TRBD2. Losses at the gene ends were 2 bases for V and 2 bases for J; bases not matched to a gene: 14. The CDR3 spans 18 residues. CDR1 and CDR2 from the germline V gene are MNHEY and SVGEGT. The CDR3 reads CASSYGRGAIRSTYEQYF. The CDR3 coding sequence is TGTGCCAGCAGTTACGGGCGGGGGGCCATCCGATCCACCTACGAGCAGTACTTC.

The chain's CDR3 is CASSYSPQRDRGNQPQHF. DNA for the CDR3: TGTGCCAGCAGTTACTCCCCTCAACGGGACAGGGGAAATCAGCCCCAGCATTTT. The V gene is TRBV6-6, the J gene TRBJ1-5; TRBD1 matches at 10 bases. Trimming removed 0 bases from V and 4 bases from J; junction bases left unmatched: 9. The CDR3 has 18 amino acids. CDR1 and CDR2 from the germline V gene are MNHNY and SVGAGI (reference sequence).

Details on this clonotype: This may come from a read error, since a much larger clone is one base off. The V and J genes are TRBV2 and TRBJ2-5; tentatively, D is TRBD2 (6 bases). CDR1 is SNHLY and CDR2 is FYNNEI in the germline V gene. This CDR3 spans 13 amino acids. As DNA, the CDR3 is TGTGCCAGCAGGCGGGGACCTTCGGAGACCCAGCACTTC. This sequence encodes CASRRGPSETQHF.

Details on this clonotype: One base away lies a much larger clone, so this may be a sequencing read error. This chain links TRBV11-2 with TRBJ2-3; TRBD2 agrees at 10 bases. The CDR3 has 16 residues. The germline V gene has CDR1 SGHAT and CDR2 FQNNGV. CDR3 amino acids: CASSPRGSGGTDAQYF. CDR3 nucleotide sequence: TGTGCCAGCAGCCCCCGGGGTAGCGGGGGGACAGATGCGCAGTATTTT.

The V gene is TRBV6-5, the J gene TRBJ2-7; no clear D gene. In germline, CDR1 is MNHEY, CDR2 SVGAGI. The CDR3 runs to 14 residues. V was clipped by 1 base and J by 1 base, with 8 bases between them. This CDR3 is CASSYFQASYEQYF. For the CDR3, the DNA is TGTGCCAGCAGTTACTTCCAGGCTTCCTACGAGCAGTACTTC.

This clonotype was found many times. The chain couples TRBV30 to TRBJ1-1, with 9 bases lining up with TRBD1. The trim removed 0 bases at V and 11 bases at J, leaving 4 bases unmatched. Germline V CDR1 and CDR2: GTSNPN, SVGIG (reference sequence). The CDR3 is made up of 12 amino acids. The CDR3 DNA reads TGTGCCTGGAGTGTAGGGACAGGGATGGCTTTCTTT. It encodes CAWSVGTGMAFF.

This clonotype occurred many times. The chain links TRBV20-1 to TRBJ2-3; 13 positions agree with TRBD2. The length of the CDR3 is 19 residues. Germline CDR1 and CDR2: DFQATT and SNEGSKA (reference sequence). Germline trimming cut 6 bases from V and 0 bases from J; bases unmatched to any gene: 15. CDR3 amino acids: CSATGLAGSRPFSTDTQYF. The CDR3, as DNA: TGCAGTGCAACGGGACTAGCGGGATCGAGACCCTTTAGCACAGATACGCAGTATTTT.

This clonotype occurred many times. The chain uses TRBV7-2 and TRBJ2-3; 9 nucleotides match TRBD1. V lost 5 bases to trimming and J lost 0 bases; unmatched junction nucleotides: 6. The CDR3 runs to 16 residues. Looked up from germline, CDR1 is SGHTA and CDR2 is FQGNSA. CDR3 DNA: TGTGCCAGCAGCCTACGGGACAGGGTTAGCACAGATACGCAGTATTTT. Protein: CASSLRDRVSTDTQYF.

This clonotype was detected only a few times. This chain links TRBV5-6 with TRBJ1-4; D gene unclear. This CDR3 contains 14 residues. The V and J ends lost 3 bases and 2 bases respectively, with 8 bases between them. From germline, CDR1 is SGHDT and CDR2 YYEEEE. The CDR3 loop reads CASSSTPTNEKLFF. DNA for the CDR3: TGTGCCAGCAGCTCGACACCTACTAATGAAAAACTGTTTTTT.

This clonotype was observed at least ten times. This chain connects TRBV6-5 to TRBJ2-3; no clear D. The germline gives CDR1 MNHEY, CDR2 SVGAGI. The CDR3 spans 14 residues. V shed 0 bases and J shed 4 bases, with 8 bases lying between them. The CDR3 here is CASSYSWAADTQYF. CDR3 coding DNA: TGTGCCAGCAGTTACTCTTGGGCTGCAGATACGCAGTATTTT.

This clonotype was detected ten times or more. The rearrangement uses TRBV6-5 and TRBJ2-3; 7 nucleotides line up with TRBD2. Germline V CDR1 and CDR2: MNHEY, SVGAGI. Trimming cost V 0 bases and J 4 bases; bases outside gene matches: 7. The CDR3 contains 16 residues. The CDR3 nucleotides are TGTGCCAGCAGTTACTCTGGGGGAGGGCCCTCAGATACGCAGTATTTT. Amino acids: CASSYSGGGPSDTQYF.

This clonotype was seen only a few times. A much larger clone lies a single base off, so this may be a read error. Because the CDR3 is missing its conserved closing phenylalanine or tryptophan, this is likely a read error. The chain uses TRBV20-1 and TRBJ2-3; D is unresolved. The germline gives CDR1 DFQATT, CDR2 SNEGSKA (reference sequence). V dropped 1 base and J dropped 1 base, with 0 bases sitting between them. The CDR3 has 11 residues. The CDR3: CSARGTDTQYL. For the CDR3, the DNA is TGCAGTGCTAGAGGCACAGATACGCAGTATCTT.